This TCR beta chain was identified in a study of blood T cell repertoires in COVID-19. Study-wide context: Some COVID-19 samples were acute and others convalescent; all came from the United States, Italy and Spain. PBMCs, B-cell-depleted T cells, or T cells provided the cDNA or gDNA that made up the material.

In the authors' workflow: Cell counts per sample came from amplifying reference gene primers. Libraries were prepared by immunoSEQ multiplex PCR; TCRdb keeps only in-frame clonotypes and omits some of them. V and J calls plus clone size are reproduced from that table; the DNA served to infer D and trimming. The sample includes some 190,000 clones, approximately 81% of them seen just once. The ends were cut back, 0 bases at V and 6 bases at J, with 11 bases in the middle. This CDR3 region has 13 residues. The germline gives CDR1 GTSNPN, CDR2 SVGIG (reference sequence). The TCR sequence derives from an elderly woman with acute or convalescent COVID-19. What was sequenced was peripheral blood. V and J are TRBV30 and TRBJ2-5; tentative D call: TRBD1 (5 bases). Written as DNA, the CDR3 is TGTGCCTGGAGTGTGGGCCAGGGAAAGACCCAGTACTTC. It encodes CAWSVGQGKTQYF.